Many counts were recorded for the clone carrying this T cell receptor beta chain. What it binds is unknown. TCRdb re-called the 5' RACE reads through MiXCR, storing one row per CDR3 protein. The repertoire holds around 100,000 distinct CDR3 sequences, with around 4.3% as singletons. Time point described: sample taken at primary tumor resection. The authors sequenced whole RNA from tumor, nontumor lung or frozen PBMC without sorting. The data belong to a study of spatial heterogeneity in lung cancer. Study results and limitations: Tumoral mutation counts were tracked by counts of expanded intratumoral alpha and beta TCRs.

The CDR3 runs 16 residues. Germline V gene lookup returns CDR1 MNHEY and CDR2 SMNVEV (reference sequence). V trimming: 5 bases; J trimming: 1 base; junction bases outside the gene matches: 10. The specimen comprised lung tumor tissue, sampled at surgery. The source is a male donor with early-stage non-small cell lung cancer. The chain links TRBV27 to TRBJ1-2; 7 positions agree with TRBD1. The CDR3 spells CASSPRRGLYNYGYTF. CDR3 DNA: TGTGCCAGCAGTCCCAGGAGGGGGCTTTATAACTATGGCTACACCTTC.